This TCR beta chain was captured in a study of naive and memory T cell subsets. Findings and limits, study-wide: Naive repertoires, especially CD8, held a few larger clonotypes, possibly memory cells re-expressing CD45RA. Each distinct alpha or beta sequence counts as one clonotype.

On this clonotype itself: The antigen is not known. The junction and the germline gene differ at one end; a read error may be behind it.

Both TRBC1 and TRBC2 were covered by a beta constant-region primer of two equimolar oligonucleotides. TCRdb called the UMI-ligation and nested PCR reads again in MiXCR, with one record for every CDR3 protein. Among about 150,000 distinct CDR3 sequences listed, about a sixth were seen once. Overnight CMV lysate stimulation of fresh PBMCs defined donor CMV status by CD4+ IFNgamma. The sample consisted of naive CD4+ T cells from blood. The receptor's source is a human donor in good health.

This chain's CDR3 is CSARGGGTYNEQFF. CDR3 DNA sequence: TGCAGTGCCAGAGGAGGGGGGACCTACAATGAGCAGTTCTTC. This chain connects TRBV20-1 to TRBJ2-1; D possibly matches TRBD1 or TRBD2 (6 bases each). Germline V lookup: CDR1 DFQATT, CDR2 SNEGSKA (reference sequence). This CDR3 contains 14 residues.